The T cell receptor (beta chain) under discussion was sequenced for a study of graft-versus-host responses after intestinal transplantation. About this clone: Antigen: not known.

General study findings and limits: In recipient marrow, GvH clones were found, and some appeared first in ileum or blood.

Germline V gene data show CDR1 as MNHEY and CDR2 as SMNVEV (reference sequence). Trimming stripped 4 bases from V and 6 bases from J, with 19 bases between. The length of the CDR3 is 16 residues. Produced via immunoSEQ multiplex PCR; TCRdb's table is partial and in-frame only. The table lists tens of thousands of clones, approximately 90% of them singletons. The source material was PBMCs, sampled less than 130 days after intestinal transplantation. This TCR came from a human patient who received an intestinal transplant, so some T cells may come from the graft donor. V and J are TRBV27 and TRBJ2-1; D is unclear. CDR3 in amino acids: CASSSQQRQYLNEQFF. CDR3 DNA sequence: TGTGCCAGCAGTTCCCAACAGAGACAATATCTCAATGAGCAGTTCTTC.